The source of this T cell receptor beta chain is a study of identical twins. This clonotype was counted ten times or more. TCRdb reanalysed the 5' RACE reads using MiXCR and keeps one entry per CDR3 protein. The sample holds under 1 million distinct CDR3 sequences, around 12% seen once. These sequences were also reported in another study, on yellow fever vaccine responses in identical twins.

Sequencing input: PBMCs. This TCR was recovered from a woman between 18 and 30 years old in good health.

Here the CDR3 reads CANSRGGSSYNEQFF. CDR3 DNA sequence: TGTGCCAACTCGAGGGGGGGCAGCTCCTACAATGAGCAGTTCTTC. The genes are TRBV28 and TRBJ2-1, with D tentatively TRBD2 (7 bases). The CDR3 extends over 15 amino acids. V was cut by 10 bases and J by 0 bases, with 16 bases left in between. The germline V gene encodes CDR1 MDHEN and CDR2 SYDVKM.